The rows below give T cell receptor beta chains drawn from one sample of a study of technical replicates of blood from several donors. Clones were sequenced by immunoSEQ multiplex PCR, and TCRdb holds only the in-frame ones, with some missing. The data contain about 80,000 clones, approximately 94% of them singletons. Sequenced material: T cells isolated from PBMCs. Receptors were obtained from a human donor in good health. CDR3s include the opening cysteine and the closing phenylalanine or tryptophan. Fields, in order: clone size, J gene, V gene, D gene, CDR3 protein, CDR3 DNA. D genes are given only for firm matches. Part of the rows lack a size; the others show once, few, many or a class for expanded clones.

NA | TRBJ2-6 | TRBV28 | NA | CASSPVRDIISGANVLTF | TGTGCCAGCAGTCCGGTCCGGGACATCATCTCTGGGGCCAACGTCCTGACTTTC
NA | TRBJ2-1 | TRBV6-5 | TRBD1 | CASSFRDSSYNEQFF | TGTGCCAGCAGCTTCCGGGACAGTTCCTACAATGAGCAGTTCTTC
NA | TRBJ1-5 | TRBV15 | NA | CATSRDRGDNQPQHF | TGTGCCACCAGCAGAGATCGGGGTGACAATCAGCCCCAGCATTTT
NA | TRBJ1-5 | TRBV27 | NA | CASSLGGYNQPQHF | TGTGCCAGCAGTTTAGGCGGCTACAATCAGCCCCAGCATTTT
NA | TRBJ2-7 | TRBV7-2 | NA | CASGRAGPYEQYF | TGTGCCAGCGGACGGGCAGGGCCCTACGAGCAGTACTTC
NA | TRBJ1-5 | TRBV19 | NA | CASSITPAIYSNQPQHF | TGTGCCAGTAGTATAACTCCCGCAATCTATAGCAATCAGCCCCAGCATTTT
NA | TRBJ2-5 | TRBV14 | NA | CASSQARKTQYF | TGTGCCAGCAGCCAAGCGAGAAAGACCCAGTACTTC
NA | TRBJ1-1 | TRBV7-3 | NA | CASSPHGGNTEAFF | TGTGCCAGCAGCCCCCACGGGGGGAACACTGAAGCTTTCTTT
once | TRBJ2-6 | TRBV19 | TRBD2 | CASKTSGSHGANVLTF | TGTGCCAGTAAGACTAGCGGGAGTCATGGGGCCAACGTCCTGACTTTC
NA | TRBJ2-1 | TRBV7-9 | TRBD2 | CASSPTSGSVNEQFF | TGTGCCAGCAGTCCGACTAGCGGGAGCGTCAATGAGCAGTTCTTC
few | TRBJ2-2 | TRBV7-3 | TRBD2 | CASSSSGRRDTGELFF | TGTGCCAGCAGCTCTAGCGGGAGAAGGGACACCGGGGAGCTGTTTTTT
NA | TRBJ2-7 | TRBV2 | NA | CASAPGQGGEQYF | TGTGCCAGCGCTCCGGGACAAGGGGGAGAGCAGTACTTC
NA | TRBJ1-4 | TRBV6-1 | TRBD1 | CASALEGQINEKLFF | TGTGCCAGCGCGCTCGAGGGACAGATTAATGAAAAACTGTTTTTT